Listed below are T cell receptor beta chains from one sample, sequenced in a study of shared clonotypes between healthy human individuals. Here immunoSEQ multiplex PCR was the method, and the copy in TCRdb shows in-frame clones only, minus some. The data show around 2,000,000 clones, with roughly 91% seen just once and 1.5% to 2% held by the top ten. The sequenced material came from naive CD8+ T cells from PBMCs. The source of these receptors is a young man in good health. Some clones in this sample may be carry-over from other donors' samples. Both conserved end residues are part of each CDR3. Fields, in order: V gene, J gene, clone size, D gene, CDR3 DNA, CDR3 protein. D genes are given only for firm matches. Part of the rows lack a size; the others show once, few, many or a class for expanded clones.

>TRBV6-6|TRBJ1-4|once|TRBD1
TGTGCCAGCCGATTGGACAGGGCTGAAAAACTGTTTTTT
CASRLDRAEKLFF
>TRBV14|TRBJ2-3|-|-
TGTGCCAGCAGCCAAGTCAGGGGCATCACAGATACGCAGTATTTT
CASSQVRGITDTQYF
>TRBV27|TRBJ2-5|-|-
TGTGCCAGCAGTTTATCGCTCATGGAGACCCAGTACTTC
CASSLSLMETQYF
>TRBV7-2|TRBJ2-5|once|-
TGTGCCAGCAGCCAAGGCGGCGGGGCCCAAGAGACCCAGTACTTC
CASSQGGGAQETQYF
>TRBV2|TRBJ2-3|-|-
TGTGCCAGCAGCGCAGGGGCCTCTAGCACAGATACGCAGTATTTT
CASSAGASSTDTQYF
>TRBV19|TRBJ1-1|-|-
TGTGCCAGTAGTATAGGGGCCAGGGTCGACACTGAAGCTTTCTTT
CASSIGARVDTEAFF
>TRBV5-4|TRBJ1-6|once|-
TGTGCCAGCCGACCATCGGGGGGAAATTCACCCCTCCACTTT
CASRPSGGNSPLHF
>TRBV7-2|TRBJ2-7|-|-
TGTGCCAGCAGCTTAGGGGCAGGCCTCTACGAGCAGTACTTC
CASSLGAGLYEQYF
>TRBV6-5|TRBJ1-2|-|-
TGTGCCAGCAGCCTTACAGGAACGGCTAACTATGGCTACACCTTC
CASSLTGTANYGYTF
>TRBV7-6|TRBJ2-3|-|TRBD2
TGTGCCAGCAGCCCTAGCGGTTTCGGGGATACGCAGTATTTT
CASSPSGFGDTQYF
>TRBV4-1|TRBJ2-7|-|TRBD1
TGCGCCAGCAGCCAGAACAGGGGGAATATGGGCGAGCAGTACTTC
CASSQNRGNMGEQYF
>TRBV2|TRBJ1-2|-|TRBD1
TGTGCCAGCATAAACTCCGGGACAGGCTATGGCTACACCTTC
CASINSGTGYGYTF
>TRBV9|TRBJ2-7|-|-
TGTGCCAGCAGCGTGGGGGAAATTTACGAGCAGTACTTC
CASSVGEIYEQYF
>TRBV10-3|TRBJ1-1|-|-
TGTGCCATGAGAACGGACAGGAACACTGAAGCTTTCTTT
CAMRTDRNTEAFF
>TRBV7-2|TRBJ2-7|once|TRBD2
TGTGCCAGCAGCAATGTCCGGGACTATCTGCAGTACTTC
CASSNVRDYLQYF
>TRBV19|TRBJ2-5|-|TRBD1
TGTGCCAGTAGTCCGAGACAGGGGTCGGAGACCCAGTACTTC
CASSPRQGSETQYF
>TRBV27|TRBJ2-4|-|TRBD1
TGTGCCAGCAGTTCTCGACAGGGGTCGGGCAAAAACATTCAGTACTTC
CASSSRQGSGKNIQYF
>TRBV9|TRBJ2-1|-|TRBD2
TGTGCCAGCAGCGTAGTGGTAGCGGGAGGTGGTAATGAGCAGTTCTTC
CASSVVVAGGGNEQFF
>TRBV5-6|TRBJ1-1|-|-
TGTGCCAGCAGCTACGAATTACAGCGACGAGCTTTCTTT
CASSYELQRRAFF
>TRBV4-2|TRBJ2-7|-|TRBD2
TGTGCCAGCAGCCCAGGAAGCGGGAGCTCCTACGAGCAGTACTTC
CASSPGSGSSYEQYF
>TRBV27|TRBJ2-7|-|-
TGTGCCAGCAGTTACCAGGGTAGCAACGAGCAGTACTTC
CASSYQGSNEQYF
>TRBV27|TRBJ2-7|-|-
TGTGCCAGCAGTTTTATTGACGGCTACGAGCAGTACTTC
CASSFIDGYEQYF
>TRBV6-1|TRBJ2-7|once|-
TGTGCCAGCAGTGAAATGAAGAAACCCTACGAGCAGTACTTC
CASSEMKKPYEQYF
>TRBV30|TRBJ2-1|few|TRBD2
TGTGCCTGGAGAACTAGCGGGAGTGAGCAGTTCTTC
CAWRTSGSEQFF
>TRBV7-3|TRBJ2-7|-|TRBD1
TGTGCCAGCAGCTTCTATGGGGGACAGGGAATCCACGAGCAGTACTTC
CASSFYGGQGIHEQYF
>TRBV2|TRBJ2-1|-|TRBD2
TGTGCCGGTCTAGCGGGAGGGGTCGGTGAGCAGTTCTTC
CAGLAGGVGEQFF
>TRBV5-1|TRBJ2-7|-|-
TGCGCCAGCAGCCCTGGGATAGAAGAGTTCTACGAGCAGTACTTC
CASSPGIEEFYEQYF
>TRBV29-1|TRBJ2-3|-|-
TGCAGCGTCGGTGGTCTTACGCAGTATTTT
CSVGGLTQYF
>TRBV5-4|TRBJ2-7|-|TRBD2
TGTGCCAGCAGCTTTACTAGCGGGGGCACCTACGAGCAGTACTTC
CASSFTSGGTYEQYF
>TRBV13|TRBJ1-5|-|-
TGTGCCAGCAGCTCGGACAGAGATCAGCCCCAGCATTTT
CASSSDRDQPQHF
>TRBV5-1|TRBJ2-7|once|-
TGCGCCAGCGCCGGACGGGGGTACGAGCAGTACTTC
CASAGRGYEQYF
>TRBV4-3|TRBJ1-1|-|-
TGCGCCAGCAGCCAAGAGGCCAGCGTATACATGAACACTGAAGCTTTCTTT
CASSQEASVYMNTEAFF
>TRBV10-2|TRBJ2-1|-|-
TGCGCCAGCAGTGAAGACAATGAGCAGTTCTTC
CASSEDNEQFF